This T cell receptor beta chain was identified during a study of PD-L1 blockade in urothelial cancer. Whole-study context: Between 0 and 3 chemotherapy regimens preceded treatment for each patient. Blood analysis was done at 3 weeks (second dose) and 6 weeks after treatment began. Study findings and constraints: Below-median TCR clonality that was measured in pretreatment blood predicted better survival.

Time point defined: peripheral blood 6 weeks after treatment start. The CDR3 runs 19 residues. Trimming took 0 bases from V and 7 from J; bases not matched to a gene: 11. Germline V gene sequence: CDR1 LGHNA, CDR2 YSLEER. This clone was observed a single time. Its antigen remains unknown. The assay was immunoSEQ multiplex PCR, and TCRdb's table has in-frame clones only and misses some. The table has over 100,000 clones, 91% seen once; the top ten hold around 3.7%. This chain uses TRBV4-3 with TRBJ2-3; 15 positions agree with TRBD2. The sequencing used PBMCs, collected around atezolizumab (anti-PD-L1) treatment. The TCR originated in a man aged 60 to 75 with urothelial cancer. The CDR3: CASSQDPRTSGRARNTQYF. CDR3 sequence (DNA): TGCGCCAGCAGCCAAGATCCCCGGACTAGCGGGAGGGCAAGAAATACGCAGTATTTT.